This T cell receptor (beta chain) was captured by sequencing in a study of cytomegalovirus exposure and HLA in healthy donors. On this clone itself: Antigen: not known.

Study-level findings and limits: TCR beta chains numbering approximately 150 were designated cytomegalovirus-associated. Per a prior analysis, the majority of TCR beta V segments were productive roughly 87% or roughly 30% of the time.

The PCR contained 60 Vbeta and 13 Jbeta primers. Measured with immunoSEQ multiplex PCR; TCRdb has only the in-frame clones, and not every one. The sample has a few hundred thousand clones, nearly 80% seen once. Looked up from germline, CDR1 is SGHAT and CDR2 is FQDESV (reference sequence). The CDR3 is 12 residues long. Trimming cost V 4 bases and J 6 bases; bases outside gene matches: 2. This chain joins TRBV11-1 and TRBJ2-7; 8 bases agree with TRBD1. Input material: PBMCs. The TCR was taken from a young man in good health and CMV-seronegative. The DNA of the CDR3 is TGTGCCAGCAGCTCCAGGGGGCTCGAGCAGTACTTC. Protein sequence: CASSSRGLEQYF.